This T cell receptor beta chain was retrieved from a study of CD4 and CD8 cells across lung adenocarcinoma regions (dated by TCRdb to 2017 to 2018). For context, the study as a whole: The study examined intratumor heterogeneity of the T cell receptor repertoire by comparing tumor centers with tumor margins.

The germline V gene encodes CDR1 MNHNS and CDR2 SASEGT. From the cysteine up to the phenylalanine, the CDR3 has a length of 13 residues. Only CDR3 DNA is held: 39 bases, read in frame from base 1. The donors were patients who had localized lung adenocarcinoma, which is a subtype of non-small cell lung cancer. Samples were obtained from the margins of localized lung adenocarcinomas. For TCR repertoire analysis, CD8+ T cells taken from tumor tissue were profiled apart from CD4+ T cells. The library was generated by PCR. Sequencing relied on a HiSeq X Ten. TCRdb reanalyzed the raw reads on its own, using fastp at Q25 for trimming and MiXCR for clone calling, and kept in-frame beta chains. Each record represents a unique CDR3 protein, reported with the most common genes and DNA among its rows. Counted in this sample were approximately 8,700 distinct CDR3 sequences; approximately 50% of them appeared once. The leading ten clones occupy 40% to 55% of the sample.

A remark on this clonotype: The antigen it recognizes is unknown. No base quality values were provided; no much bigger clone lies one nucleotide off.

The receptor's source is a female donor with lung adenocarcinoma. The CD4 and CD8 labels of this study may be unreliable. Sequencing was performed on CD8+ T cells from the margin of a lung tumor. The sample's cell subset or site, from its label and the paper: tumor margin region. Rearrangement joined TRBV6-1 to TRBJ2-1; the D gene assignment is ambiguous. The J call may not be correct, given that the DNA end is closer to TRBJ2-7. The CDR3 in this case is CASRPHRTYEQYF. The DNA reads TGTGCCAGCAGACCCCATAGGACCTACGAGCAGTACTTC.